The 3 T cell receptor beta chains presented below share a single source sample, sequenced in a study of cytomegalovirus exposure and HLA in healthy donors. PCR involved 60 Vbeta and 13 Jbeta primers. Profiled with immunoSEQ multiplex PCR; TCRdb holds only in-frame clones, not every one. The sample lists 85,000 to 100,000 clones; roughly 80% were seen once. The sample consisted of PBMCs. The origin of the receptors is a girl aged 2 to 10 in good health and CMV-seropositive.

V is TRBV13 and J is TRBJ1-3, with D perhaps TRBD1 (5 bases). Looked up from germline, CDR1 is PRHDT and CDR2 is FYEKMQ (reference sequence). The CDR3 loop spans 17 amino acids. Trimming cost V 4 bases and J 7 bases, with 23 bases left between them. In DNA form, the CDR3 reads TGTGCCAGCAGCTCGCGGGGACGACTCAATTACGGGAACACCATATATTTT. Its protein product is CASSSRGRLNYGNTIYF.

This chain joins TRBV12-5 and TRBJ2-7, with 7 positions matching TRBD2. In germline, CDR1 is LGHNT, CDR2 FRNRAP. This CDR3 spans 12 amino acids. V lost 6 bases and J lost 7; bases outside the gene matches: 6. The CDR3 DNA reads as TGTGCTAGTGGCCCAGGGACTACTGAGCAGTACTTC. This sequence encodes CASGPGTTEQYF.

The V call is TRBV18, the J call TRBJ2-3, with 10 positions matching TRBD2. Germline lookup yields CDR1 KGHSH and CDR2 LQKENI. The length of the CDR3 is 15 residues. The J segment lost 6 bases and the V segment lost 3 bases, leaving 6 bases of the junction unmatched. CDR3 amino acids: CASSPLAGEGDTQYF. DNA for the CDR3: TGTGCCAGCTCACCCCTAGCGGGAGAGGGGGATACGCAGTATTTT.